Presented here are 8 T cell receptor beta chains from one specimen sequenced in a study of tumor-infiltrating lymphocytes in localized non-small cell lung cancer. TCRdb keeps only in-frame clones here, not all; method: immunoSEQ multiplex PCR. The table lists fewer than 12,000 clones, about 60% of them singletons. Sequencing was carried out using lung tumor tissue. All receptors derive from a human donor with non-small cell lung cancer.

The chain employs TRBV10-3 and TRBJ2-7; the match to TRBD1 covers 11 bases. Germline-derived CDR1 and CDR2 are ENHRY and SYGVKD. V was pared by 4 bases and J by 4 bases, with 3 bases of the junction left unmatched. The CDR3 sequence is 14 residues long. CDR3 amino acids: CAISGGTGGYEQYF. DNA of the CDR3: TGTGCCATCAGTGGGGGGACAGGGGGTTACGAGCAGTACTTC.

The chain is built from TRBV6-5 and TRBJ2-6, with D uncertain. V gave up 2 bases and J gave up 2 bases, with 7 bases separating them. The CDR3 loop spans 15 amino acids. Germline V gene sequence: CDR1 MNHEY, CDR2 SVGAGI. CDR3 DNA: TGTGCCAGCAGTTACGATAGGGCTGGGGCCAACGTCCTGACTTTC. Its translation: CASSYDRAGANVLTF.

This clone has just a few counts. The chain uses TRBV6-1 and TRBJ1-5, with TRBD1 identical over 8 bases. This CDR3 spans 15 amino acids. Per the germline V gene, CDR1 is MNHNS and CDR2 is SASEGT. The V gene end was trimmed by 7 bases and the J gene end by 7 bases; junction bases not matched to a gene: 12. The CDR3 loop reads CASNRARGQGQPQHF. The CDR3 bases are TGTGCCAGCAATAGAGCCAGGGGGCAAGGGCAGCCCCAGCATTTT.

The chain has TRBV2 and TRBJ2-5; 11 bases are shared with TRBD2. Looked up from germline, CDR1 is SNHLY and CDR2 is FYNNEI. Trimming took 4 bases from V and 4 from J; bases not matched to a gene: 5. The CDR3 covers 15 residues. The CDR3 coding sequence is TGTGCCAGCAGTGGACTAGCGGGGTTCACAGAGACCCAGTACTTC. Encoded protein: CASSGLAGFTETQYF.

The CDR3 coding sequence is TGTGCCAGCAGCTTCTCGGCAGGGGAATACGAGCAGTACTTC. Residues: CASSFSAGEYEQYF. The V and J genes are TRBV11-2 and TRBJ2-7, with D tentatively TRBD1 (6 bases). Trimming pared 3 bases from V and 4 bases from J, leaving 13 bases between. This CDR3 comprises 14 residues. Germline V gives CDR1 SGHAT, CDR2 FQNNGV.

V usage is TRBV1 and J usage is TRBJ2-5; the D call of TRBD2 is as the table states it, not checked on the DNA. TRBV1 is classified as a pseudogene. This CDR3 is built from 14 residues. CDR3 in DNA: TGCACCAGCAGCCAGGGTGGGGGGGTGGAGACCCAGTACTTC. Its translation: CTSSQGGGVETQYF.

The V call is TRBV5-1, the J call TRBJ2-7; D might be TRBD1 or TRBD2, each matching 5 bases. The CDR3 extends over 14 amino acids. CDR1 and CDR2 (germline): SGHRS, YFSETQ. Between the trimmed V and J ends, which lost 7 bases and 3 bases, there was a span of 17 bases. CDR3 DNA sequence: TGCGCCAGCTCTTCTCTGCAGGGACGCTACGAGCAGTACTTC. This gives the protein CASSSLQGRYEQYF.

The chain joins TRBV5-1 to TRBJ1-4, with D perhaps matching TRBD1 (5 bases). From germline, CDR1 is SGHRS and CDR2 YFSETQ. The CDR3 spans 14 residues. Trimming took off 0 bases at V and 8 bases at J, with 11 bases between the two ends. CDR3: CASSLGGVGEKLFF. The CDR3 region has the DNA TGCGCCAGCAGCTTGGGGGGCGTAGGGGAAAAACTGTTTTTT.